These T cell receptor beta chains were read from a single sample in a study of blood T cells in healthy people across ages. One entry per CDR3 protein results from TCRdb running MiXCR on the 5' RACE reads. The table has approximately 600,000 distinct CDR3 sequences, under 65% seen once. Sequencing used blood. Receptors originate from a man in his fifties or sixties in good health. Both conserved end residues are part of each CDR3. The D gene is left open where the match is weak. Rows give clone size only sometimes, using once, few, many, or a class for an expanded clone.

clone_size	d_call	v_call	j_call	cdr3_nt	cdr3_aa
once	TRBD1	TRBV10-3	TRBJ2-5	TGTGCCATCAGTGAGAGGGGACAGGGGGCGAGAGAGACCCAGTACTTC	CAISERGQGARETQYF
-	-	TRBV5-1	TRBJ2-5	TGCGCCAGCAGCTTGTCGGCTAGTTGGGAGACCCAGTACTTC	CASSLSASWETQYF
once	-	TRBV7-9	TRBJ1-6	TGTGCCAGCAGCCCCGACTGGGACAATCCCCTCCACTTT	CASSPDWDNPLHF
-	TRBD1	TRBV29-1	TRBJ2-5	TGCAGCGTTGATGACAGGGCCGGGGAGACCCAGTACTTC	CSVDDRAGETQYF
-	-	TRBV7-2	TRBJ2-2	TGTGCCAGCAGCTTAGTGGGGAGGGGGACCGGGGAGCTGTTTTTT	CASSLVGRGTGELFF
-	TRBD1	TRBV16	TRBJ1-2	TGTGCCAGCAGCCTCTCAGGGACAGGGAGCGGCTACACCTTC	CASSLSGTGSGYTF
few	-	TRBV11-2	TRBJ2-7	TGTGCCAGCAGCCCCGGATCCGTAAACGAGCAGTACTTC	CASSPGSVNEQYF
few	-	TRBV6-6	TRBJ1-4	TGTGCCAGCAGTTACTCGATGGGGGGGACTAATGAAAAACTGTTTTTT	CASSYSMGGTNEKLFF
-	TRBD2	TRBV24-1	TRBJ2-5	TGTGCCACCAGTCCCTCCAAGCGGGGGACCCGAGAGACCCAGTACTTC	CATSPSKRGTRETQYF
-	-	TRBV18	TRBJ1-2	TGTGCCAGCACACAGGGTGGGAACTATGGCTACACCTTC	CASTQGGNYGYTF
-	TRBD1	TRBV12-3/TRBV12-4	TRBJ1-4	TGTGCCAGCAGCCTCGGACAGGGGACGGAGGAAAAACTGTTTTTT	CASSLGQGTEEKLFF
few	-	TRBV9	TRBJ1-5	TGTGCCAGCAGCCTCAGTGGGGGTCAGCCCCAGCATTTT	CASSLSGGQPQHF
few	-	TRBV5-5	TRBJ1-2	TGTGCCAGCAGCTTGTCGACAACGGTCTATGGCTACACCTTC	CASSLSTTVYGYTF
few	-	TRBV3-1	TRBJ2-4	TGTGCCAGCAGCCAAGAAGTCATTCAGTACTTC	CASSQEVIQYF
-	-	TRBV29-1	TRBJ1-2	TGCAGCCTCGCCCAGGGAGGTGGCTACACCTTC	CSLAQGGGYTF
-	TRBD2	TRBV20-1	TRBJ2-1	TGCAGTGCTCCCCGTCTGCGGGGGGGCCGGAATGAGCAGTTCTTC	CSAPRLRGGRNEQFF
-	TRBD2	TRBV5-8	TRBJ2-5	TGTGCCAGCAGCCCCGCGGGGGTGTACCAAGAGACCCAGTACTTC	CASSPAGVYQETQYF
-	-	TRBV5-1	TRBJ1-2	TGCGCCAGCAGCTTGGGTGGCAGCCCAGATGGCTACACCTTC	CASSLGGSPDGYTF
few	-	TRBV20-1	TRBJ2-5	TGCAGTGCTAGTGTGGCCCAAGAGACCCAGTACTTC	CSASVAQETQYF
few	TRBD2	TRBV20-1	TRBJ2-7	TGCAGTGCCCCCCGGGGGGGTAGAGGCGAGCAGTACTTC	CSAPRGGRGEQYF
-	-	TRBV27	TRBJ2-5	TGTGCCAGCACCAACCCGACTGGGACCCAGTACTTC	CASTNPTGTQYF
-	-	TRBV7-9	TRBJ2-1	TGTGCCAGCAGCCCGGGGGTTATGAATGAGCAGTTCTTC	CASSPGVMNEQFF
few	-	TRBV4-1	TRBJ2-5	TGCGCCAGCAGCCAAGAAGGCCCGACGCAGTACTTC	CASSQEGPTQYF
-	TRBD1	TRBV9	TRBJ1-2	TGTGCCAGCAGCGTCACTCCAGACCTTACAGGGGTACATGGCTACACCTTC	CASSVTPDLTGVHGYTF
-	-	TRBV6-5	TRBJ2-4	TGTGCCAGCAGTCCGGGCCAAAACATTCAGTACTTC	CASSPGQNIQYF
-	TRBD1	TRBV11-3	TRBJ2-5	TGTGCCAGCAGCTTACGGCAGGGGGCAAACAATGAGCAGTACTTC	CASSLRQGANNEQYF
-	-	TRBV3-1	TRBJ1-1	TGTGCCAGCAGCCAAGATAGCGGGTTGTCGTCGGCTTTCTTT	CASSQDSGLSSAFF
-	-	TRBV7-9	TRBJ1-5	TGTGCCAGCAGCTCAGAACAGCCCCAGCATTTT	CASSSEQPQHF
-	-	TRBV28	TRBJ2-1	TGTGCCAGCAGTTCCCAGGGGGGTTGGAATGAGCAGTTCTTC	CASSSQGGWNEQFF
-	TRBD2	TRBV20-1	TRBJ2-1	TGCAGTGCTAGAGTAGCGGGGAGCTCCTACAATGAGCAGTTCTTC	CSARVAGSSYNEQFF
-	-	TRBV7-2	TRBJ2-5	TGTGCCAGCAGCAAGGGGGGCCGAGAGACCCTGTACTTC	CASSKGGRETLYF
-	-	TRBV6-2/TRBV6-3	TRBJ1-1	TGTGCCAGCTTGTCGGGGGGTGTAAGCACTGAAGCTTTCTTT	CASLSGGVSTEAFF
-	-	TRBV11-2	TRBJ1-2	TGTGCCAGCAGCACAGGGCGCAGCAGTAACTATGGCTACACCTTC	CASSTGRSSNYGYTF
-	-	TRBV6-5	TRBJ2-7	TGTGCCAGCAGTTCTCATACCTACGAGCAGTACTTC	CASSSHTYEQYF
few	-	TRBV20-1	TRBJ2-1	TGCAGTGCTAGCCCAGGGAGCGGTCCATCCTACAATGAGCAGTTCTTC	CSASPGSGPSYNEQFF
few	TRBD1	TRBV29-1	TRBJ2-3	TGCAGCGTTGAAGAGGACAGGGGCGCCCCAGATACGCAGTATTTT	CSVEEDRGAPDTQYF
-	TRBD2	TRBV6-6	TRBJ2-3	TGTGCCAGCAGTCCCGGACTAGCGATCGCCGATACGCAGTATTTT	CASSPGLAIADTQYF
few	TRBD2	TRBV9	TRBJ2-5	TGTGCCAGCAGCTTCGCGGGGGGTAAAGAGACCCAGTACTTC	CASSFAGGKETQYF
-	-	TRBV19	TRBJ2-5	TGTGCCAGTAGTAAACTGGCCCTAGGAGGGCAAATGGAAGAGACCCAGTACTTC	CASSKLALGGQMEETQYF
-	TRBD1	TRBV12-3/TRBV12-4	TRBJ1-2	TGTGCCAGCAGTTCGACAGGGGACAGAGGCTACACCTTC	CASSSTGDRGYTF
-	TRBD2	TRBV29-1	TRBJ2-5	TGCAGCGCCACTAGCGCCTATGAGCAGTACTTC	CSATSAYEQYF
-	TRBD1	TRBV25-1	TRBJ2-5	TGTGCCAGTAGGGGTCAGGGGACAGGGGAAGAGACCCAGTACTTC	CASRGQGTGEETQYF
-	-	TRBV7-8	TRBJ2-1	TGTGCCAGCAGCCCCCGGGACCCCGGCTCCTACAATGAGCAGTTCTTC	CASSPRDPGSYNEQFF
few	TRBD1	TRBV10-3	TRBJ2-5	TGTGCCATCAGACATACGGGACAGGGGCAAGAGACCCAGTACTTC	CAIRHTGQGQETQYF
-	-	TRBV11-2	TRBJ1-2	TGTGCCAGCACCCCGGACCGGCATGCAGGAGGCTACACCTTC	CASTPDRHAGGYTF